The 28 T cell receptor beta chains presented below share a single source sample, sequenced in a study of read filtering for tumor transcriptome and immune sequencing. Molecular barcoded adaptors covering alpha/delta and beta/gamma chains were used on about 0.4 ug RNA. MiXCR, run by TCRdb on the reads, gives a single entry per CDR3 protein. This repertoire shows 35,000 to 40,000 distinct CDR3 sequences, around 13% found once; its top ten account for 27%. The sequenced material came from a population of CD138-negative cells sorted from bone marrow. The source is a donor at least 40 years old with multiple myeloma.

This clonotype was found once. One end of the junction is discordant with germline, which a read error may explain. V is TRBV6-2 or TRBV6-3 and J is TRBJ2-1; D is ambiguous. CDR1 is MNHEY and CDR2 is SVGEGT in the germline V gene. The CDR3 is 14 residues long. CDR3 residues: CASSLDSVVSEQLF. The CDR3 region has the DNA TGTGCCAGCAGTCTAGACTCGGTTGTGAGTGAGCAGCTCTTC.

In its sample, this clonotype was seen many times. The CDR3 sequence is CASRIGAGSTDTQYF. CDR3 nucleotides: TGTGCCAGCAGAATAGGAGCGGGAAGCACAGATACGCAGTATTTT. The chain recombines TRBV7-9 with TRBJ2-3, with 7 bases matching TRBD2. V shed 6 bases and J 0 bases; nucleotides not matched to a gene: 6. Germline lookup yields CDR1 SEHNR and CDR2 FQNEAQ (reference sequence). The CDR3 extends over 15 amino acids.

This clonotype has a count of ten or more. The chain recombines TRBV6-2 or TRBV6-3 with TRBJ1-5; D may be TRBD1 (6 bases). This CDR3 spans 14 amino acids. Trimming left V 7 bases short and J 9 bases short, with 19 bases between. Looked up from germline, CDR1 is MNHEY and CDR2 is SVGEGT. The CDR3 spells CASNSAVGGLPQHF. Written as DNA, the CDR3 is TGTGCCAGCAATTCAGCGGTAGGGGGATTGCCCCAGCATTTT.

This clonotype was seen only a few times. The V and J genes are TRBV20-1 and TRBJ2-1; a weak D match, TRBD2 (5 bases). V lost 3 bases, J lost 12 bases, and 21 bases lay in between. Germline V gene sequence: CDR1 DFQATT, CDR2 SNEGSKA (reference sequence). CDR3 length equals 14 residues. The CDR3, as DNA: TGCAGTGCTAGCCGAGGAGGTGGCTACAGTGTGCAGTTCTTC. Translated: CSASRGGGYSVQFF.

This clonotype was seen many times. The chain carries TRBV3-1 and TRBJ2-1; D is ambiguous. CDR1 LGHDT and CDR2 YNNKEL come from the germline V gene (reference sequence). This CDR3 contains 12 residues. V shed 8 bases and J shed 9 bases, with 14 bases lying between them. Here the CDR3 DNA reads TGTGCCAGCGGTCAAGATATTGTTGAGCAGTTCTTC. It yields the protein CASGQDIVEQFF.

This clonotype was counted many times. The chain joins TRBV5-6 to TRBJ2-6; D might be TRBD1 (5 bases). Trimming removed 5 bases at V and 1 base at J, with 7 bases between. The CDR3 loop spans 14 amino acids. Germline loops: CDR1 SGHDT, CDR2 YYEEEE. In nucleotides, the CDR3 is TGTGCCAGCAGGACAGTTTCTGGGGCCAACGTCCTGACTTTC. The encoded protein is CASRTVSGANVLTF. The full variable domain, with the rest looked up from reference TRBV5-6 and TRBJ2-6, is DAGVTQSPTHLIKTRGQQVTLRCSPKSGHDTVSWYQQALGQGPQFIFQYYEEEERQRGNFPDRFSGHQFPNYSSELNVNALLLGDSALYLCASRTVSGANVLTFGAGSRLTVL.

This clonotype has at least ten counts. CDR3 DNA sequence: TGTGCCAGCAGTTTAGTCTTCGGGATTCCCGGGGGTGAAGCTTTCTTT. This sequence encodes CASSLVFGIPGGEAFF. The chain joins TRBV12-3 or TRBV12-4 to TRBJ1-1; D may be TRBD1 (5 bases). V was clipped by 1 base and J by 7 bases, with 19 bases between them. This CDR3 is built from 16 residues.

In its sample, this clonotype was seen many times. The CDR3 sequence is CSADPVNYGYTF. In DNA form, the CDR3 reads TGCAGTGCTGATCCGGTTAACTATGGCTACACCTTC. The gene calls are TRBV20-1 and TRBJ1-2; no definite D call. This CDR3 comprises 12 residues. Germline assignment: CDR1 DFQATT and CDR2 SNEGSKA (reference sequence). Trimming shortened V by 5 bases and J by 1 base, and 8 bases separated the two germline ends.

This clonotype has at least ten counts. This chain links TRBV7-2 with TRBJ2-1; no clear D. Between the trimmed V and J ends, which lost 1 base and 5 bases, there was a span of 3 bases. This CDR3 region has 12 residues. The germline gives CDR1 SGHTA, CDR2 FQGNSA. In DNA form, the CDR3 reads TGTGCCAGCAGCTTAGGAGACAATGAGCAGTTCTTC. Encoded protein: CASSLGDNEQFF.

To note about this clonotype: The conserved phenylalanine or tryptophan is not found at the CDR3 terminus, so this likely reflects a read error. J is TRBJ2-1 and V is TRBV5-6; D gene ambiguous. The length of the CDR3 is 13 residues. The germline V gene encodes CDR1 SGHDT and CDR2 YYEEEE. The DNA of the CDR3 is TGTGCCAGCAACTTGAGACCACTCAATGAGCAGTTCTCC. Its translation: CASNLRPLNEQFS.

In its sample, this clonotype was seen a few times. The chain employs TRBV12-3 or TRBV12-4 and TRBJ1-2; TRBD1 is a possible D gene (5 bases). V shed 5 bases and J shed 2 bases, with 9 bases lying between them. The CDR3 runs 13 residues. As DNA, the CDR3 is TGTGCCAGCAGTCCGGGACGGAACTATGGCTACACCTTC. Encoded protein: CASSPGRNYGYTF.

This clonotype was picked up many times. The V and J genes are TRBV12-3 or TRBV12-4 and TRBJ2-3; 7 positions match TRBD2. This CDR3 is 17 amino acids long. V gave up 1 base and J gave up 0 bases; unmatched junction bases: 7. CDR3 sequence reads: CASSLEVGTISTDTQYF. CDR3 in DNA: TGTGCCAGCAGTTTAGAAGTCGGGACTATTAGCACAGATACGCAGTATTTT.

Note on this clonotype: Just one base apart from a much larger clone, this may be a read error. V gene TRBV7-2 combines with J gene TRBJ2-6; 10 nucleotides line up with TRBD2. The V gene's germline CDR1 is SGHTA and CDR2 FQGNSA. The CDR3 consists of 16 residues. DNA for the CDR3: TGTGCCGGCAGCTTAGCGGGGGGTACTGGGGCCAACGTCCTGACTTTC. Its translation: CAGSLAGGTGANVLTF.

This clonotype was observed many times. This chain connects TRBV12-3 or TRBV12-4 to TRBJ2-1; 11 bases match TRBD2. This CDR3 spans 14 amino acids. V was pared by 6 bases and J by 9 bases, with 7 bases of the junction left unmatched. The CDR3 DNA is TGTGCCAGCAGCCCGGGACTAGCGGCTCCTGAGCAGTTCTTC. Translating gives CASSPGLAAPEQFF.

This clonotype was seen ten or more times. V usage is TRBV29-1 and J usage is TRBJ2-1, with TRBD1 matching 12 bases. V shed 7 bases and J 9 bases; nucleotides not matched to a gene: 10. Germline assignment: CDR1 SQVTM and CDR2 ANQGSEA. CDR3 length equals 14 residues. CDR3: CSGRRDRGQSEQFF. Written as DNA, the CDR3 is TGCAGCGGGAGACGGGACAGGGGGCAGAGTGAGCAGTTCTTC.

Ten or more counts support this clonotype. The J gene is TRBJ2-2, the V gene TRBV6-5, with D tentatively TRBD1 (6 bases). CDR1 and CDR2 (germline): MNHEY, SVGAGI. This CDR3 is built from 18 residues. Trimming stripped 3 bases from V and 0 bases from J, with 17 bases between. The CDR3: CASSYRMTGGANTGELFF. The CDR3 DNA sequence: TGTGCCAGCAGTTATCGCATGACAGGCGGCGCGAACACCGGGGAGCTGTTTTTT.

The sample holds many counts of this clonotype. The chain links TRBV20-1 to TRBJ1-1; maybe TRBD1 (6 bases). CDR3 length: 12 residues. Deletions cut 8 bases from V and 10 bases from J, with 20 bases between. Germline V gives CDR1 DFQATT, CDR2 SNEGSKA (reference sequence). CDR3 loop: CSLGIAGARAFF. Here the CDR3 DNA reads TGCAGTCTAGGAATTGCGGGGGCTAGAGCTTTCTTT.

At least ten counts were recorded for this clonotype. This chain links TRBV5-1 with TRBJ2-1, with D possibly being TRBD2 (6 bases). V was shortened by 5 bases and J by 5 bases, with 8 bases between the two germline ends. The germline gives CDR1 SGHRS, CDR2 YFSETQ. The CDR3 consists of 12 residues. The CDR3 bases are TGCGCCAGCAGGGAGGGAAACAATGAGCAGTTCTTC. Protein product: CASREGNNEQFF.

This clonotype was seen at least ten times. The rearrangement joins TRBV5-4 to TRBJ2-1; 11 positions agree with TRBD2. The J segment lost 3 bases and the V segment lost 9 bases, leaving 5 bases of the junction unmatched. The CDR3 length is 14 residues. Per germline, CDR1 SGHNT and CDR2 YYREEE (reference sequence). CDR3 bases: TGTGCCACCCCGGGACTAGCGGACTACAATGAGCAGTTCTTC. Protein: CATPGLADYNEQFF.

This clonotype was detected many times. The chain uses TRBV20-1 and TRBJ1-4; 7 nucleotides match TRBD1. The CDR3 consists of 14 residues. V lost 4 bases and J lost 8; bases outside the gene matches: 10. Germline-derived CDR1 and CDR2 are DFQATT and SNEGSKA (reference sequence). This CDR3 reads CSAIDREGREKLFF. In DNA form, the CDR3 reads TGCAGTGCTATCGACAGGGAAGGAAGGGAAAAACTGTTTTTT.

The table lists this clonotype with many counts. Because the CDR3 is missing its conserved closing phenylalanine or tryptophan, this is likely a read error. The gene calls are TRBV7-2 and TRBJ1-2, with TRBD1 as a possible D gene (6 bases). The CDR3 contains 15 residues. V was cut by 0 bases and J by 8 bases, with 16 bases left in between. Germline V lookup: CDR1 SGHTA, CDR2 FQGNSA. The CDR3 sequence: CASSLAPNREGGYTS. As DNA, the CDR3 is TGTGCCAGCAGCTTAGCCCCTAACAGGGAAGGAGGCTACACCTCC.

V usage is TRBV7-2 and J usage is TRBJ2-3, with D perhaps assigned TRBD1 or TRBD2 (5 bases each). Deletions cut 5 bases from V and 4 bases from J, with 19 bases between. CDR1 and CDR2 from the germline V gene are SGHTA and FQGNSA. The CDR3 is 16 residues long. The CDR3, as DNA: TGTGCCAGCAGCCTAGAGGGACGGAGTACCGCAGATACGCAGTATTTT. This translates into CASSLEGRSTADTQYF.

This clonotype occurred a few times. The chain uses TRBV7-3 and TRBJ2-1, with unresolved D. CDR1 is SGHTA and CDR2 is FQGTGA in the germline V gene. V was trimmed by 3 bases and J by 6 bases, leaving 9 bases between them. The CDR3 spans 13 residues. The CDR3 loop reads CASSLGTANEQFF. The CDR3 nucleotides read TGTGCCAGCAGCTTGGGCACAGCCAATGAGCAGTTCTTC.

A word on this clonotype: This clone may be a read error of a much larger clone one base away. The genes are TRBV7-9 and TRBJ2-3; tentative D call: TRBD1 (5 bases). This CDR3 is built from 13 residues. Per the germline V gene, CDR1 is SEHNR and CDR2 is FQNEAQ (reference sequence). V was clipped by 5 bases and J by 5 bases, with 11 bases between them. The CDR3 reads CASSRTRGDTQYF. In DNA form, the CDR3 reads TGTGCCAGCAGCCGAACAAGGGGAGATACGCAGTATTTT.

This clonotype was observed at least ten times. CDR3 amino acids: CASSLELAGGTGELFF. The CDR3, as DNA: TGCGCCAGCAGCTTGGAGCTAGCGGGAGGCACCGGGGAGCTGTTTTTT. The rearrangement uses TRBV5-1 and TRBJ2-2; 11 bases align to TRBD2. This CDR3 region has 16 residues. V was clipped by 0 bases and J by 4 bases; unmatched bases: 2. CDR1 and CDR2 (germline): SGHRS, YFSETQ.

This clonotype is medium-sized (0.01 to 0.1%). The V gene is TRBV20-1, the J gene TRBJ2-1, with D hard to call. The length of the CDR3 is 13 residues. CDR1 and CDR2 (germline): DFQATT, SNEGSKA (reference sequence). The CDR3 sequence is CSLRLSSYNEQFF. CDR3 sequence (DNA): TGCAGCCTCAGGCTATCCTCCTACAATGAGCAGTTCTTC.

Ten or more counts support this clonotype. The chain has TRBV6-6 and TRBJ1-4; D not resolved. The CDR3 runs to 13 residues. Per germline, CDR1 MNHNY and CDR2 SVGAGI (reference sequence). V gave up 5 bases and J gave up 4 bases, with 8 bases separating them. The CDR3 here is CASSMTSNEKLFF. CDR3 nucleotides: TGTGCCAGCAGTATGACAAGTAATGAAAAACTGTTTTTT.

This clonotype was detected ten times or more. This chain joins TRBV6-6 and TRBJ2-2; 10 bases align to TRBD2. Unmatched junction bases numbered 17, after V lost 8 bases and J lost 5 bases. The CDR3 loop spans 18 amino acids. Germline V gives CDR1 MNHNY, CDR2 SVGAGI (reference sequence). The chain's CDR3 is CASSRLLAGPAGTGELFF. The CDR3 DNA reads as TGTGCCAGCTCCAGGCTACTAGCGGGGCCTGCGGGTACCGGGGAGCTGTTTTTT.